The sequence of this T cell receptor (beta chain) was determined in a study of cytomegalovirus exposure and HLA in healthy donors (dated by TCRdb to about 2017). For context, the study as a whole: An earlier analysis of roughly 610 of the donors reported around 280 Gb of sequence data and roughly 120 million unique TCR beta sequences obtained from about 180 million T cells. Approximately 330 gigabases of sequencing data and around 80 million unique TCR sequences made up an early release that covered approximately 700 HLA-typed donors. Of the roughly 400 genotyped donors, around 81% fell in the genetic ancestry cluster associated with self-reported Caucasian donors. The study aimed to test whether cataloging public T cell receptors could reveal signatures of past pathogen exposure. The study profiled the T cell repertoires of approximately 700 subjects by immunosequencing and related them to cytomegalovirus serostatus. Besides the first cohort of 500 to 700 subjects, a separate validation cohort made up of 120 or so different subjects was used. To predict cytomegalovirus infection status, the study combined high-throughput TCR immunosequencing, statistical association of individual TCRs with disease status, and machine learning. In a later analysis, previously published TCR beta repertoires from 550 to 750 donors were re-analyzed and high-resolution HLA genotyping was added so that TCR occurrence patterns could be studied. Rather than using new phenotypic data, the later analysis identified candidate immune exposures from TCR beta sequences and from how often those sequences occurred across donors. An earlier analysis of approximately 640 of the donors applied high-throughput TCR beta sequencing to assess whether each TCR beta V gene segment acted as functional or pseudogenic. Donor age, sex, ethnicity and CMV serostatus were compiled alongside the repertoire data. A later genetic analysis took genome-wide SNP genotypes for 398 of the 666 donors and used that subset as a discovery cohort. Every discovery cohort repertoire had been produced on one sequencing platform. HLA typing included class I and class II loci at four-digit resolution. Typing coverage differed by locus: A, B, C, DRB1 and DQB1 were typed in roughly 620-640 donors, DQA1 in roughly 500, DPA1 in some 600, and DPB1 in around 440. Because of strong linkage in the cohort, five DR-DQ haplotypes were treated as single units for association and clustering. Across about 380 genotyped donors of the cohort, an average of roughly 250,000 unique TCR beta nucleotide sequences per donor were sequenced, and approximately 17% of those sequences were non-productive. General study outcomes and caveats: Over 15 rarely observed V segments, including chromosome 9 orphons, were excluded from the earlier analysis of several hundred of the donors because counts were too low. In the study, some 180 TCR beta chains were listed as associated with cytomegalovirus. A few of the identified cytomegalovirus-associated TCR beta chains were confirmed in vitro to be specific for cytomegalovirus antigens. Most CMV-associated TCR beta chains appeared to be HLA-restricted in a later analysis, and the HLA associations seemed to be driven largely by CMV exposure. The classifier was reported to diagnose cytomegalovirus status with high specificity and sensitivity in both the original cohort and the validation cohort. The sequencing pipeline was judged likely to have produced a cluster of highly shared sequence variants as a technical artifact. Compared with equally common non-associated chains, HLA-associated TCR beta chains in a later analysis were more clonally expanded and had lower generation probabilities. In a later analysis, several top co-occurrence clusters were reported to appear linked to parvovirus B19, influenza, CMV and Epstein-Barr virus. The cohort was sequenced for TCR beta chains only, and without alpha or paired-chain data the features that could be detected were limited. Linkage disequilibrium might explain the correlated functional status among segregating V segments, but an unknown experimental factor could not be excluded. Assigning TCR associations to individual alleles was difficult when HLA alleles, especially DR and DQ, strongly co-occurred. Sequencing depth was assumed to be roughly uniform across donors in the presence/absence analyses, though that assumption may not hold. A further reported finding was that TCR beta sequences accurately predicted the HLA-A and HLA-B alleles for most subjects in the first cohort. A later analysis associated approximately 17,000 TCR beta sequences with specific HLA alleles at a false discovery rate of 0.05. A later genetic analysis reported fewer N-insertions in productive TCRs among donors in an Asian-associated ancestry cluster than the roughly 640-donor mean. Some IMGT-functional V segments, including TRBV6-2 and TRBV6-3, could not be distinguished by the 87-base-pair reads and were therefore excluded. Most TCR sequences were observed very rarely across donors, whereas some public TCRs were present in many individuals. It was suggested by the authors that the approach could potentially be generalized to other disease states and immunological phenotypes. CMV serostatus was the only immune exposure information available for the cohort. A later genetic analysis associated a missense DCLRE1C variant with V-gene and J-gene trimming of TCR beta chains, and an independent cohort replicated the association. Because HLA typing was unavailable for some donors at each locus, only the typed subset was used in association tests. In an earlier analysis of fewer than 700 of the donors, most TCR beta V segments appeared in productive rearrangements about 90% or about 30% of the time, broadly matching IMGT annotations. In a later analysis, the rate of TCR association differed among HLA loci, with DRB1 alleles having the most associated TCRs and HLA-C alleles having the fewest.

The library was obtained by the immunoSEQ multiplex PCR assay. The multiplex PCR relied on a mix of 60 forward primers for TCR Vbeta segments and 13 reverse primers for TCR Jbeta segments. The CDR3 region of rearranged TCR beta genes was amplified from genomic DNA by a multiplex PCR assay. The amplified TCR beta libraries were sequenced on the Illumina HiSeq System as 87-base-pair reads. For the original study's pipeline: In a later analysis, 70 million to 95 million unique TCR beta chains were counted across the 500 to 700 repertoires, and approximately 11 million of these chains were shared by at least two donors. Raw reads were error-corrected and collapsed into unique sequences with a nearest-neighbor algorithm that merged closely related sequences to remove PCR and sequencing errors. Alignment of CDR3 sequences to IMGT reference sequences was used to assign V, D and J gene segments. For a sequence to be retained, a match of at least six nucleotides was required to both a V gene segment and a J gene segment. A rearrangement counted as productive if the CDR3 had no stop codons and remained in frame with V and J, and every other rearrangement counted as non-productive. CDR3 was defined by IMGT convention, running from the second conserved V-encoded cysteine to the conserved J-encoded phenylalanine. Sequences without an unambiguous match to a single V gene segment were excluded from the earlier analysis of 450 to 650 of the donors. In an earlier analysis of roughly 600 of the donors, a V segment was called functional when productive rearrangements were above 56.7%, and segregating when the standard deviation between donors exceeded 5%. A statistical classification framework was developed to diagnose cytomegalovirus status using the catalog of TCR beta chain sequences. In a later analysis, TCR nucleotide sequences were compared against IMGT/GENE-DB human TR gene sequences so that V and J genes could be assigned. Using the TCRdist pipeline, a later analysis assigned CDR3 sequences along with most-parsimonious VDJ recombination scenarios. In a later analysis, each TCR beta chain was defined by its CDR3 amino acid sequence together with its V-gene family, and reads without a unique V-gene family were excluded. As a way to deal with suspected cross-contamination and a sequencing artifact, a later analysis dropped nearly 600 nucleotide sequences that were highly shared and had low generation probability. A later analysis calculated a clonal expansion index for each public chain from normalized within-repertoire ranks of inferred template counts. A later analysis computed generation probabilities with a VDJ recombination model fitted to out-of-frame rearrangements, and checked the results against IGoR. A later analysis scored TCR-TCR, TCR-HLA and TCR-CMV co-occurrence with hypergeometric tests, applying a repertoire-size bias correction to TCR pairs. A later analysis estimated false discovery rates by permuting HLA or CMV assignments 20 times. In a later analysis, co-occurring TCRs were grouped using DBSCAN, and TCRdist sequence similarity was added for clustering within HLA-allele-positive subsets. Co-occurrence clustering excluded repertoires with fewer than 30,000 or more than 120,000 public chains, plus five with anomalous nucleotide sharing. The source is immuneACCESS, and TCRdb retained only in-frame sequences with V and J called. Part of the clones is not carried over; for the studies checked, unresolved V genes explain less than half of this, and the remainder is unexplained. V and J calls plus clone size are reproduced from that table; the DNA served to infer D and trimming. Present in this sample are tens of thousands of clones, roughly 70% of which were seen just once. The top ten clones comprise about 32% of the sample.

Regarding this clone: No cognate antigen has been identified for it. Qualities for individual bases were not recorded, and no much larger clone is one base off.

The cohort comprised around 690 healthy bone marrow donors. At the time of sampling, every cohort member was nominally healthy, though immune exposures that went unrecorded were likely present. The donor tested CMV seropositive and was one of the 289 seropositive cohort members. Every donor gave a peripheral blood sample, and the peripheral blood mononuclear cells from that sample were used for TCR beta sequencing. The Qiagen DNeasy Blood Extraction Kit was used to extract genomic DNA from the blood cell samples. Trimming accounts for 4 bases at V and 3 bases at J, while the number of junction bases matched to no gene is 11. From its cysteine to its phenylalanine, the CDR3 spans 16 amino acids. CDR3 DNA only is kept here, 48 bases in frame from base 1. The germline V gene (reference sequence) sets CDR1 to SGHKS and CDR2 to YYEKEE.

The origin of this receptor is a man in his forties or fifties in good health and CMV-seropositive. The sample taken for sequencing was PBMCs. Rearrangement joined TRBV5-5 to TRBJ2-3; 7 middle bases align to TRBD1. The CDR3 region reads CASSNLPGQPTDTQYF. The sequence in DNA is TGTGCCAGCAGCAACCTCCCGGGACAGCCGACAGATACGCAGTATTTT.